One sample yielded the 20 T cell receptor beta chains listed below, sequenced in a study of cytomegalovirus exposure and HLA in healthy donors. Sequenced by immunoSEQ multiplex PCR; TCRdb stores in-frame clones only, minus some. The sample holds roughly 60,000 clones; about 94% are singletons and the top ten take roughly 2.4%. The sequenced sample was PBMCs. The source of these receptors is a man younger than 35 in good health and CMV-seronegative.

The V and J genes are TRBV28 and TRBJ2-4; 7 nucleotides align to TRBD2. V trimming: 3 bases; J trimming: 0 bases; junction bases outside the gene matches: 8. CDR3 length equals 17 residues. Germline CDR1 MDHEN, CDR2 SYDVKM. The CDR3 sequence: CASSLMGAGVAKNIQYF. The CDR3 bases are TGTGCCAGCAGTTTGATGGGCGCGGGAGTAGCCAAAAACATTCAGTACTTC.

The chain has TRBV19 and TRBJ1-5, with D perhaps TRBD1 (6 bases). Germline V gives CDR1 LNHDA, CDR2 SQIVND (reference sequence). The CDR3 covers 15 residues. Trimming stripped 4 bases from V and 2 bases from J, with 12 bases between. The CDR3 bases are TGTGCCAGTAGTAGGGGGGGCATGGGCAATCAGCCCCAGCATTTT. Encoded protein: CASSRGGMGNQPQHF.

The rearrangement joins TRBV27 to TRBJ2-7, with D perhaps TRBD2 (5 bases). The length of the CDR3 is 14 residues. Trimming shortened V by 6 bases and J by 3 bases, and 15 bases separated the two germline ends. Germline V lookup: CDR1 MNHEY, CDR2 SMNVEV (reference sequence). The CDR3 DNA follows: TGTGCCAGCAGACCCGGGGTGGACGGCTACGAGCAGTACTTC. Encoded protein: CASRPGVDGYEQYF.

The chain has TRBV19 and TRBJ1-5; a weak D match, TRBD1 (5 bases). The CDR3 extends over 14 amino acids. The germline V gene encodes CDR1 LNHDA and CDR2 SQIVND (reference sequence). Trimming removed 6 bases at V and 4 bases at J, with 13 bases between. The DNA for the CDR3 is TGTGCCAGTAGGGGCAGGGCGGGAAATCAGCCCCAGCATTTT. Its protein product is CASRGRAGNQPQHF.

This rearrangement joins TRBV11-2 to TRBJ2-3; 11 nucleotides match TRBD2. V was pared by 5 bases and J by 0 bases, with 4 bases of the junction left unmatched. The CDR3 is made up of 16 amino acids. From germline, CDR1 is SGHAT and CDR2 FQNNGV. CDR3 loop: CASSIRTSGSTDTQYF. As DNA, the CDR3 is TGTGCCAGCAGCATCAGGACTAGCGGGAGCACAGATACGCAGTATTTT.

The CDR3 protein is CASSQVQGAQGQPQHF. CDR3 nucleotides: TGCGCCAGCAGCCAGGTACAGGGGGCACAGGGTCAGCCCCAGCATTTT. The chain recombines TRBV4-3 with TRBJ1-5; 9 positions match TRBD1. Germline V lookup: CDR1 LGHNA, CDR2 YSLEER. This CDR3 has 16 residues. J lost 6 bases, V lost 3 bases, and 9 bases had no gene match.

The genes are TRBV27 and TRBJ2-1; no reliable D call. The germline V gene has CDR1 MNHEY and CDR2 SMNVEV (reference sequence). The CDR3 is made up of 14 amino acids. With 5 bases removed from V and 0 bases from J, the gap between germline ends came to 8 bases. DNA of the CDR3: TGTGCCAGCAGTCCCACGAGCTCCTACAATGAGCAGTTCTTC. Protein product: CASSPTSSYNEQFF.

The chain is built from TRBV27 and TRBJ2-7, with 10 bases aligning to TRBD1. This CDR3 spans 15 amino acids. J gave up 2 bases and V 2 bases, and 3 bases lay outside the gene matches. Germline-derived CDR1 and CDR2 are MNHEY and SMNVEV (reference sequence). In nucleotides, the CDR3 is TGTGCCAGCAGTTTAGGACAGGGGGGACCCTACGAGCAGTACTTC. Protein: CASSLGQGGPYEQYF.

The V and J genes are TRBV28 and TRBJ2-7; D gene ambiguous. CDR3 length: 13 residues. Trimming took off 7 bases at V and 3 bases at J, with 13 bases between the two ends. The germline CDR1 and CDR2 sequences are MDHEN and SYDVKM. The CDR3 DNA reads as TGTGCCAGCACCCCCCCCGCACTCTACGAGCAGTACTTC. It is translated as CASTPPALYEQYF.

This chain links TRBV6-4 with TRBJ1-2; 8 nucleotides match TRBD1. Germline CDR1 MRHNA, CDR2 SNTAGT. This CDR3 spans 14 amino acids. The J segment lost 2 bases and the V segment lost 3 bases, leaving 2 bases of the junction unmatched. CDR3 in amino acids: CASSEGQENYGYTF. The CDR3, as DNA: TGTGCCAGCAGTGAGGGACAGGAAAACTATGGCTACACCTTC.

The genes are TRBV27 and TRBJ2-2; TRBD1 matches 8 bases. Germline loops: CDR1 MNHEY, CDR2 SMNVEV (reference sequence). This CDR3 comprises 15 residues. V shed 6 bases and J 6 bases; nucleotides not matched to a gene: 9. CDR3 amino acids: CASRPDRGWAGELFF. The CDR3, as DNA: TGTGCCAGCAGGCCAGACAGGGGTTGGGCCGGGGAGCTGTTTTTT.

The rearrangement uses TRBV6-5 and TRBJ1-1, with TRBD1 as a possible D gene (6 bases). In germline, CDR1 is MNHEY, CDR2 SVGAGI. The ends were cut back, 4 bases at V and 4 bases at J, with 10 bases in the middle. CDR3 size: 13 residues. Here the CDR3 reads CASSFRGGTEAFF. The CDR3 nucleotides are TGTGCCAGCAGTTTCAGGGGCGGCACTGAAGCTTTCTTT.

The V and J genes are TRBV30 and TRBJ1-1; no firm D call. V lost 1 base, J lost 11 bases, and 11 bases lay in between. The CDR3 length is 11 residues. Germline CDR1 is GTSNPN and CDR2 is SVGIG (reference sequence). The CDR3 sequence: CAWSAQVEAFF. CDR3 in DNA: TGTGCCTGGAGTGCTCAGGTAGAGGCTTTCTTT.

The rearrangement links TRBV5-5 to TRBJ1-2; perhaps TRBD1 as D (5 bases). CDR3 length: 13 residues. V was pared by 0 bases and J by 4 bases, with 7 bases between. The germline V gene has CDR1 SGHKS and CDR2 YYEKEE (reference sequence). Here the CDR3 reads CASSLGQLYGYTF. The CDR3 DNA sequence: TGTGCCAGCAGCTTGGGACAGCTCTATGGCTACACCTTC. The whole variable domain, remainder taken from reference TRBV5-5 and TRBJ1-2, is DAGVTQSPTHLIKTRGQQVTLRCSPISGHKSVSWYQQVLGQGPQFIFQYYEKEERGRGNFPDRFSARQFPNYSSELNVNALLLGDSALYLCASSLGQLYGYTFGSGTRLTVV.

The V and J genes are TRBV30 and TRBJ1-4, with D perhaps TRBD1 (5 bases). The CDR3 extends over 15 amino acids. CDR1 is GTSNPN, CDR2 SVGIG, per germline (reference sequence). The V end lost 1 base, the J end lost 1 base, and 10 bases lay between the germline ends. DNA for the CDR3: TGTGCCTGGAGTGGGACATGGGGAACTAATGAAAAACTGTTTTTT. Its protein is CAWSGTWGTNEKLFF.

This chain connects TRBV11-2 to TRBJ1-1, with D possibly TRBD1 on 5 matching bases. The CDR3 runs to 14 residues. V lost 0 bases and J lost 5, with 10 bases in between. Germline CDR1 reads SGHAT; CDR2 reads FQNNGV. CDR3 DNA: TGTGCCAGCAGCTTAGATTGGGGGGGAACTGAAGCTTTCTTT. This sequence encodes CASSLDWGGTEAFF.

This chain links TRBV7-9 with TRBJ1-2, with 9 bases identical to TRBD1. Trimming removed 5 bases from V and 3 bases from J; junction bases left unmatched: 7. The CDR3 is 15 amino acids. Germline V lookup: CDR1 SEHNR, CDR2 FQNEAQ (reference sequence). As DNA, the CDR3 is TGTGCCAGCAGCCCCCCGGGACAGGGAGACTATGGCTACACCTTC. This sequence encodes CASSPPGQGDYGYTF. Supplemented by reference TRBV7-9 and TRBJ1-2, the full variable domain reads DTGVSQNPRHKITKRGQNVTFRCDPISEHNRLYWYRQTLGQGPEFLTYFQNEAQLEKSRLLSDRFSAERPKGSFSTLEIQRTEQGDSAMYLCASSPPGQGDYGYTFGSGTRLTVV.

The rearrangement joins TRBV11-2 to TRBJ2-7; no definite D call. Trimming removed 5 bases from V and 3 bases from J, with 8 bases in between. CDR1 and CDR2 (germline): SGHAT, FQNNGV. The CDR3 extends over 12 amino acids. The CDR3 is CASSPPSYEQYF. CDR3 sequence (DNA): TGTGCCAGCAGCCCCCCCAGCTACGAGCAGTACTTC. The entire variable domain, with the rest obtained from reference TRBV11-2 and TRBJ2-7, is as follows: EAGVAQSPRYKIIEKRQSVAFWCNPISGHATLYWYQQILGQGPKLLIQFQNNGVVDDSQLPKDRFSAERLKGVDSTLKIQPAKLEDSAVYLCASSPPSYEQYFGPGTRLTVT.

The chain recombines TRBV6-5 with TRBJ1-1; D remains ambiguous. The CDR3 length is 13 residues. Looked up from germline, CDR1 is MNHEY and CDR2 is SVGAGI. V lost 6 bases to trimming and J lost 4 bases, with 12 bases between them. This CDR3 reads CASRASASTEAFF. The CDR3 DNA is TGTGCCAGCAGGGCCTCTGCCAGCACTGAAGCTTTCTTT.

This clone was recorded only once. This sequence joins TRBV2 and TRBJ1-3, with 7 bases matching TRBD1. After removal of 4 bases from V and 2 bases from J, the junction contained 5 bases not matched to a gene. The CDR3 sequence is 15 residues long. Germline CDR1 reads SNHLY; CDR2 reads FYNNEI. The CDR3 loop is CASSADRVPGNTIYF. The DNA for the CDR3 is TGTGCCAGCAGTGCCGACAGGGTCCCTGGAAACACCATATATTTT.